This TCR beta chain stems from a study of T cell repertoires and HLA-DP antigens (dated by TCRdb to 2016 to 2019). About the full investigation: An in vitro model of CD4+ T cell alloreactivity against allogeneic HLA-DP presented by transduced HeLa cells was used in the study. Compared with self, one alloantigen differed at one amino acid in the peptide-binding groove and the other differed at fewer than 11, modelling structurally similar versus dissimilar alloantigens. The three donors, two male and one female, ranged from the 18-to-29 to the 60-to-69 age band. The average DNA input was roughly 200 ng for sorted CD137+CD4+ samples versus approximately 1,300 ng for pre-culture CD4+ samples. The research as a whole found: Similar clonality (roughly 0.38) was observed for sorted CD137+ cells against both alloantigens, and this clonality was much higher than that observed in pre-culture samples (around 0.04). Clones undetected before culture had an average cumulative frequency of roughly 34% against one allele versus approximately 50% against the other. Naive and memory CD4+ repertoires were not analysed separately. The study was limited by having just a few donors, by relying on a non-physiological HeLa antigen-presenting system, and by using total CD4+ cells as responders.

Magnetic bead negative selection was used to isolate untouched CD4+ T cells from Ficoll-separated PBMC, with purity averaging roughly 98%. Using magnetic beads, untouched CD4+ T cells were isolated from Ficoll-separated PBMC at about 97.7% purity, with only negligible CD8+ contamination. Donors were a few healthy blood donors whose buffy coats supplied peripheral blood mononuclear cells. Each of the three donors was CMV seronegative. Genomic DNA was extracted with the DNeasy Blood & Tissue Kit. For each subject, genomic DNA from sorted CD137+CD4+ cells and from pre-culture CD4+ baseline samples underwent TCRB sequencing. Trimming removed 0 bases from V and 0 bases from J, leaving 10 bases between the germline ends. The CDR3 spans 16 residues, from the cysteine through the phenylalanine. Only the CDR3 DNA stays, 48 bases, in frame from base 1. CDR1 and CDR2 (LNHNV, YYDKDF) derive from the germline V gene (reference sequence).

The immunoSEQ multiplex PCR, with forward primers for 54 TRBV segments and reverse primers for 13 TRBJ segments, was used to amplify TCRB CDR3 regions. Deep resolution, with a target of about 220,000 T cell genomes, was applied to the sequencing of pre-culture CD4+ samples. Sequencing of the amplicons on an Illumina HiSeq System generated 87 bp reads spanning the CDR3. As for how the authors treated the data: Reads were corrected for PCR and sequencing errors, and CDR3 regions were defined by alignment to IMGT reference sequences. Template and unique rearrangement counts were estimated using synthetic template pools. Clonality was computed as 1 minus Pielou's evenness. The Daley-Smith estimator was used to estimate richness. Morisita's index served as the measure of repertoire overlap. Clones present in cultured samples but not detected in the pre-culture repertoire of the same donor were defined as low-abundance clones. TCRdb took this table from immuneACCESS and kept in-frame rearrangements with V and J called. Such tables lack part of the clones; where checked against another copy, unresolved V genes explain under half of the gap, and the rest is unexplained. That table is the source of V, J and clone size, and D and trimming were worked out from the DNA. This sample holds approximately 89,000 clones; about 89% were observed only once. The ten largest clones represent about 1.5% of the sample.

This clone was seen a single time. Its binding antigen is unknown. It has no much larger one-base neighbor in the sample; base qualities were not kept. The V and J segments used are TRBV15 and TRBJ2-3; the D region possibly corresponds to TRBD2 (5 bases align). Specimen: CD4+ T cells from PBMCs. This sequence originates from a man aged 50 to 60 in good health and CMV-seronegative. The CDR3 sequence is CATSREEGSSTDTQYF. The nucleotides read TGTGCCACCAGCAGAGAAGAGGGTAGCAGCACAGATACGCAGTATTTT.